This T cell receptor beta chain was recovered during a study of blood T cell repertoires in COVID-19. Study in general: COVID-19 samples from acute and convalescent phases originated in the United States, Italy and Spain.

As originally analysed: How many nucleated cells were present was estimated from reference gene primer amplification. Only in-frame clones appear in the TCRdb table, and some are missing; sequencing was by immunoSEQ multiplex PCR. V, J and clone size are those of that table, while D and trimming were read from the DNA. Of 110,000 or so clones in the sample, 70% to 85% were seen once. Only a few counts were recorded for this clone. The sequence derives from a man aged 50 or older with acute or convalescent COVID-19. Material: peripheral blood.

CDR3 protein: CASSVRGISYNEQFF. CDR3 nucleotide sequence: TGTGCCAGCAGCGTAAGGGGAATATCCTACAATGAGCAGTTCTTC. The chain uses TRBV9 and TRBJ2-1; D perhaps matches TRBD1 (5 bases). The CDR3 totals 15 residues. CDR1 and CDR2 from the germline V gene are SGDLS and YYNGEE. Deletions cut 1 base from V and 1 base from J, with 9 bases between.